Described below is a single T cell receptor (beta chain) sequence and its context. This sample was taken from a study of cytomegalovirus exposure and HLA in healthy donors. This PCR relied on a set of 60 Vbeta primers and 13 Jbeta primers. Produced via immunoSEQ multiplex PCR; TCRdb's table is partial and in-frame only. The sample consists of about 99,000 clones, roughly three quarters of them appearing once. With 4 bases removed from V and 5 bases from J, the gap between germline ends came to 11 bases. Germline V CDR1 and CDR2: SNHLY, FYNNEI. CDR3 length: 13 residues. The TCR sequence derives from a middle-aged woman in good health and CMV-seronegative. The sample consisted of PBMCs. The chain has TRBV2 and TRBJ2-5; maybe TRBD2 (5 bases). The CDR3 spells CASSARVRETQYF. CDR3 bases: TGTGCCAGCAGTGCGAGGGTACGTGAGACCCAGTACTTC.